This note documents a single TCR beta chain sequence. These data come from a study of T cell responses to AZD1222 COVID-19 vaccine. Produced via immunoSEQ multiplex PCR; TCRdb's table is partial and in-frame only. The data show 150,000 or so clones, about 92% seen once. The CDR3 spans 14 residues. The V and J ends lost 3 bases and 4 bases respectively, with 12 bases between them. Per germline, CDR1 SGHTA and CDR2 FQGNSA. The sequences come from peripheral blood, collected 28 days after the second AZD1222 dose. J is TRBJ1-2 and V is TRBV7-2, with D perhaps TRBD1 (6 bases). This receptor was taken from an adult who received the AZD1222 COVID-19 vaccine. In DNA form, the CDR3 reads TGTGCCAGCAGCTTGCAGGGGCGCAGCTATGGCTACACCTTC. This codes for CASSLQGRSYGYTF.